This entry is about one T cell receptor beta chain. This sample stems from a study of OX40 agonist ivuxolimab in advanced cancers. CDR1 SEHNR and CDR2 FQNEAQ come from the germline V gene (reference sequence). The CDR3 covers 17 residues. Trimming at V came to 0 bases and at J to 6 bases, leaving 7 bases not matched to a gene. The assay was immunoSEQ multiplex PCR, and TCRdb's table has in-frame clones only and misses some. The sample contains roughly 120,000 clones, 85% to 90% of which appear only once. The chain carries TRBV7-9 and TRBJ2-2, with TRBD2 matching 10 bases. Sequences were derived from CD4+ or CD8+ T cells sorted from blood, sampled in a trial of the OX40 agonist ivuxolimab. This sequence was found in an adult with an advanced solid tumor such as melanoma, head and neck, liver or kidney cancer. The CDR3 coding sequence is TGTGCCAGCAGCTTAGCGAAGGCTAGCGGGGGCCCCGGGGAGCTGTTTTTT. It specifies CASSLAKASGGPGELFF. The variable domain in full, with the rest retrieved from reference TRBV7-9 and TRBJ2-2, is DTGVSQNPRHKITKRGQNVTFRCDPISEHNRLYWYRQTLGQGPEFLTYFQNEAQLEKSRLLSDRFSAERPKGSFSTLEIQRTEQGDSAMYLCASSLAKASGGPGELFFGEGSRLTVL.